The rows below give T cell receptor beta chains drawn from one sample of a study of a mutant IDH1 vaccine in newly diagnosed glioma. Data came from immunoSEQ multiplex PCR; TCRdb stores just in-frame clones and leaves some out. This table holds roughly 49,000 clones, 85% to 95% found once. The antigens these receptors bind are not known. Specimen: PBMCs, collected from a glioma patient whose treatment included an IDH1 peptide vaccine. These receptors originate from a man in his forties or fifties with glioma. Both conserved end residues are part of each CDR3.

j_call,v_call,cdr3_aa
TRBJ1-1,TRBV19,CASSSLRGTGDRNTEAFF
TRBJ2-7,TRBV6-5,CASSPRGTGLEQYF
TRBJ2-3,TRBV9,CASSDAGTAADTQYF
TRBJ1-1,TRBV4-3,CASSRAQTGYTEAFF
TRBJ2-1,TRBV7-2,CASSLVGAGVYNEQFF
TRBJ2-1,TRBV4-1,CASGLLAGLNEQFF
TRBJ2-7,TRBV2,CANRGTGVYEQYF
TRBJ1-2,TRBV11-2,CASSRPRGAQDYGYTF
TRBJ1-1,TRBV6-5,CASSYTRTGRNTEAFF
TRBJ1-3,TRBV19,CASRARRAESSGNTIYF
TRBJ1-1,TRBV2,CASSGTGGDTEAFF
TRBJ2-2,TRBV7-2,CASSLVLTGELFF
TRBJ2-5,TRBV10-1,CASSGTASGTQYF
TRBJ2-1,TRBV4-2,CASSPGLAGNEQFF
TRBJ2-5,TRBV28,CASSSGVAAQETQYF
TRBJ2-7,TRBV11-2,CASSLDSRSSYEQYF
TRBJ2-7,TRBV28,CATAEEIGEQYF
TRBJ1-2,TRBV7-9,CASSLVVGGGGYTF
TRBJ1-2,TRBV7-2,CASSLVGGDPYTF
TRBJ2-7,TRBV6-1,CASSELYEQYF
TRBJ1-5,TRBV29-1,CSVAGTATQPQHF
TRBJ1-2,TRBV30,CAWSARGAGLNGYTF
TRBJ2-3,TRBV7-6,CASSQWTPSSTDTQYF
TRBJ2-1,TRBV4-2,CASSQDPFLAGVSSYNEQFF
TRBJ1-6,TRBV5-1,CASSTGTGVAPLHF